Sequencing of this T cell receptor (beta chain) was carried out in a study of beta chain features in type 1 diabetes. Study-wide findings and caveats: People with Type 1 diabetes carried modestly yet significantly shorter TCRB CDR3s in all four CD4+ subsets.

cDNA synthesis used the whole RNA isolate, giving expressed TCRB sequences. Sequencing was performed with immunoSEQ multiplex PCR; in TCRdb, only in-frame clones are kept and a portion is missing. The table shows 600,000 to 700,000 clones, with under 15% occurring only once. On this clone itself: Its specificity is unknown.

CDR3 length equals 12 residues. V gave up 8 bases and J gave up 6 bases, with 16 bases separating them. The germline V gene has CDR1 SQVTM and CDR2 ANQGSEA. Sequencing input: naive CD4+ T cells from blood. This chain links TRBV29-1 with TRBJ1-2; possibly TRBD1 for D (6 bases). This clonotype was sampled from a man between 18 and 29 years old with type 1 diabetes. The CDR3 spells CSPQGPSDGYTF. The CDR3, as DNA: TGCAGCCCACAGGGCCCAAGTGATGGCTACACCTTC.